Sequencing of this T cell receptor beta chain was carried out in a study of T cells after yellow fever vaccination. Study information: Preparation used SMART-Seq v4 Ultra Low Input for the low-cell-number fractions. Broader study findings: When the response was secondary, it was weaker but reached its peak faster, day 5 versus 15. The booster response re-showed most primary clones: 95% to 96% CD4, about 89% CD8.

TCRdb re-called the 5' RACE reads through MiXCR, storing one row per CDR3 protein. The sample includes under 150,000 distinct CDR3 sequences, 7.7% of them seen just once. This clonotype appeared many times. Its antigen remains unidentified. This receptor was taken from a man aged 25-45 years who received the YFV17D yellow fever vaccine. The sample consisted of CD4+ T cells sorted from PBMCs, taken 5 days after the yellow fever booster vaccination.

CDR3 loop: CASSQRELYNEQFF. The CDR3 coding sequence is TGTGCCAGTAGTCAGCGGGAGTTGTACAATGAGCAGTTCTTC. J is TRBJ2-1 and V is TRBV19; 8 bases match TRBD2. The junction had 4 bases not matched to a gene; V was cut back by 5 bases and J by 4 bases. CDR1 and CDR2 from the germline V gene are LNHDA and SQIVND (reference sequence). CDR3 length equals 14 residues.